This TCR beta chain was identified during a study of blood T cell repertoires in COVID-19. Study-level background: Sites across the United States, Italy and Spain contributed samples from acute and convalescent COVID-19.

The authors' processing: Amplification from reference gene primers served as the basis for estimated nucleated cell counts. Clones were sequenced by immunoSEQ multiplex PCR, and TCRdb holds only the in-frame ones, with some missing. That table gives V, J and clone size, and the DNA gave D and trimming. The sample holds roughly 290,000 clones, approximately 92% seen once. Enrolled during active infection, Seattle patients were then followed longitudinally. The CDR3 is 15 amino acids. Germline values: CDR1 SGHTA, CDR2 FQGTGA. The ends lost 6 bases at V and 8 bases at J; junction bases unmatched: 10. The sequence was collected from a woman between 25 and 40 years old with COVID-19, enrolled during active disease. This chain links TRBV7-3 with TRBJ2-2, with 9 positions matching TRBD2. The sequenced material came from peripheral blood. CDR3 protein: CASSFSGRRLGELFF. CDR3 nucleotide sequence: TGTGCCAGCAGTTTTAGCGGGAGAAGATTAGGGGAGCTGTTTTTT.